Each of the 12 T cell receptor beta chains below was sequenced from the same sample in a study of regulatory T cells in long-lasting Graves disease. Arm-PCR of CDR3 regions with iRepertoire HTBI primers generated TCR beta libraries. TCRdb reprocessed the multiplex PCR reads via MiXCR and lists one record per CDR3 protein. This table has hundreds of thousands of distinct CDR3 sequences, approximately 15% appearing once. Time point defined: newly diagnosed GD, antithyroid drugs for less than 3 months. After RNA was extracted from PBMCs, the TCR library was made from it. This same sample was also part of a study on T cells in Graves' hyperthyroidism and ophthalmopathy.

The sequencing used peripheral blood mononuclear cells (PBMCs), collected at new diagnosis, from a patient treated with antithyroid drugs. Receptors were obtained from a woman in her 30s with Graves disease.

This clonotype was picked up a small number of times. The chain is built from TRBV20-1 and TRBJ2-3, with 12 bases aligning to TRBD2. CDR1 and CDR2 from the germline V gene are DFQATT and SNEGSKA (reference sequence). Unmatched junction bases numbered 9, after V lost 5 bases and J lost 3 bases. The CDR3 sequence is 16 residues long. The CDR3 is CSAYQFGTSGTDTQYF. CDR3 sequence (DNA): TGCAGTGCTTATCAATTCGGGACTAGCGGGACAGATACGCAGTATTTT.

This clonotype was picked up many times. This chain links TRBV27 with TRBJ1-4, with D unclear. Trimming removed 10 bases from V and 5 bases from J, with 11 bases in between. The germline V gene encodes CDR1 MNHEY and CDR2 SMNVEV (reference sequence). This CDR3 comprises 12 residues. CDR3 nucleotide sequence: TGTGCCACCGCGGGCCCCAATGAAAAACTGTTTTTT. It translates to CATAGPNEKLFF.

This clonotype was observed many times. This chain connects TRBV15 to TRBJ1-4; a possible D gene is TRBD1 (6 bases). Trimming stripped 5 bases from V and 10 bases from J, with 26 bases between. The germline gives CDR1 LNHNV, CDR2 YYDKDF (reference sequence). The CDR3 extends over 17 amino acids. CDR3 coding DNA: TGTGCCACCAGCCGCGAGGGTATGAACAGGGAAATGGCAAAACTGTTTTTT. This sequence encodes CATSREGMNREMAKLFF.

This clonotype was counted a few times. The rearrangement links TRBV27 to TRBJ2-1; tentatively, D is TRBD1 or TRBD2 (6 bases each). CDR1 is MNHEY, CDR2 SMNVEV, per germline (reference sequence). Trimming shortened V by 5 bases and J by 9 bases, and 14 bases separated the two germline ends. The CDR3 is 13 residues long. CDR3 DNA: TGTGCCAGCAGTCTGAAGGGGGGAGGTGAGCAGTTCTTC. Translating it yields CASSLKGGGEQFF.

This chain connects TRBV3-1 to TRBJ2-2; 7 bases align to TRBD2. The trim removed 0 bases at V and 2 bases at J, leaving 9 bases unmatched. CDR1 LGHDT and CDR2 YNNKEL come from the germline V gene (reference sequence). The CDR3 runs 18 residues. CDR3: CASSQDGGGSSNTGELFF. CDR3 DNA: TGTGCCAGCAGCCAAGATGGGGGAGGGAGTAGTAACACCGGGGAGCTGTTTTTT.

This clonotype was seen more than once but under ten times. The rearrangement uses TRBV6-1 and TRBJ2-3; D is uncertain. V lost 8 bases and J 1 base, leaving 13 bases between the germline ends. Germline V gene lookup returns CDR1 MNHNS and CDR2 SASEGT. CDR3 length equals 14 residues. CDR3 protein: CASRRTAGTDTQYF. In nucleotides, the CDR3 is TGTGCCAGCCGGCGCACAGCTGGCACAGATACGCAGTATTTT.

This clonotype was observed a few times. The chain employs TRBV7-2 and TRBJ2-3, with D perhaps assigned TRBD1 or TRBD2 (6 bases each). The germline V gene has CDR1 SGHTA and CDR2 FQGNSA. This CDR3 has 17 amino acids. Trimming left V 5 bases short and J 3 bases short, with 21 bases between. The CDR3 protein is CASSVSGGGRVTDTQYF. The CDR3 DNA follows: TGTGCCAGCAGCGTAAGCGGAGGGGGGCGTGTAACAGATACGCAGTATTTT.

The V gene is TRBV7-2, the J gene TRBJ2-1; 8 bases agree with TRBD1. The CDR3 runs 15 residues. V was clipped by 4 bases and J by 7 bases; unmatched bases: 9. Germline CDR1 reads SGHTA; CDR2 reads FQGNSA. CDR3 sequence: CASSYDRGERNEQFF. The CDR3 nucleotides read TGTGCCAGCAGCTACGACAGGGGTGAGAGGAATGAGCAGTTCTTC.

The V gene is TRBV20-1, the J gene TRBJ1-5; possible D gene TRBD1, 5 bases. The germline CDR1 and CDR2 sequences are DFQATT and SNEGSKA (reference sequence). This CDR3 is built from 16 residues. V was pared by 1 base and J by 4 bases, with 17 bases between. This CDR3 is CSARGGGREGNQPQHF. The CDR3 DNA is TGCAGTGCTAGAGGAGGAGGCAGGGAGGGGAATCAGCCCCAGCATTTT.

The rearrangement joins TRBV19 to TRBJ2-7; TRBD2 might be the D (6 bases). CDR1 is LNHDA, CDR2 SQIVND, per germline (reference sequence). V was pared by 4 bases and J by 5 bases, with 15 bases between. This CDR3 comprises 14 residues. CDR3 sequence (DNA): TGTGCCAGTAGTAGGATCGGCGGGGTCCACGAGCAGTACTTC. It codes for CASSRIGGVHEQYF.

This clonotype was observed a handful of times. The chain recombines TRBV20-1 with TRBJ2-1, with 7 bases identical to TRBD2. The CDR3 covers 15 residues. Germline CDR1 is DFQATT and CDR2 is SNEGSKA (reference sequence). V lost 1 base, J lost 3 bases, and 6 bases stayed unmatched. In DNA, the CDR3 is TGCAGTGCTAGAGGTGGGGGGGGGGACTACAATGAGCAGTTCTTC. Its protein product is CSARGGGGDYNEQFF.

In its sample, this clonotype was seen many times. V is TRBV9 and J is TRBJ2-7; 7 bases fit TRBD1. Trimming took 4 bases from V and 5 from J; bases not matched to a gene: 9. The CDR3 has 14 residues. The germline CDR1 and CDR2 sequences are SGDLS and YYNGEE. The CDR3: CASSPTTGFHEQYF. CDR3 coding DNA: TGTGCCAGCAGCCCAACGACAGGGTTCCACGAGCAGTACTTC.